This record concerns one T cell receptor (beta chain) sequence. The data originate from a study of T cells in Graves' hyperthyroidism and ophthalmopathy. Germline assignment: CDR1 SQVTM and CDR2 ANQGSEA. The CDR3 consists of 21 residues. Between the trimmed V and J ends, which lost 1 base and 1 base, there was a span of 32 bases. Amplification targeted TCR beta CDR3 regions from RNA transcripts. The study used the HTBI primer set for a first-round RT-PCR of the TCR CDR3. TCRdb analysed the multiplex PCR reads with MiXCR anew, one entry per CDR3 protein. The sample has around 500,000 distinct CDR3 sequences; 14% are singletons. Over 18 months, lack of ophthalmopathy progression marked Graves' hyperthyroidism as stable. Uncontrolled infection, other autoimmune disease, pregnancy and lactation each barred patients from inclusion. Each diagnosis was grounded in clinical symptoms, serum thyroxine and TRAb, thyroid ultrasound, and orbital computed tomography. Each 10 ml fresh peripheral blood draw supplied the PBMCs.

This sequence was found in a woman between 40 and 50 years old with Graves' hyperthyroidism. The specimen was blood. This chain joins TRBV29-1 and TRBJ2-7; TRBD1 might be the D (5 bases). The CDR3, as DNA: TGCAGCGTTGAAGCGGGTGTGAGAGGTTTGACAGCAAGGCTCGGATCCTACGAGCAGTACTTC. It specifies CSVEAGVRGLTARLGSYEQYF.